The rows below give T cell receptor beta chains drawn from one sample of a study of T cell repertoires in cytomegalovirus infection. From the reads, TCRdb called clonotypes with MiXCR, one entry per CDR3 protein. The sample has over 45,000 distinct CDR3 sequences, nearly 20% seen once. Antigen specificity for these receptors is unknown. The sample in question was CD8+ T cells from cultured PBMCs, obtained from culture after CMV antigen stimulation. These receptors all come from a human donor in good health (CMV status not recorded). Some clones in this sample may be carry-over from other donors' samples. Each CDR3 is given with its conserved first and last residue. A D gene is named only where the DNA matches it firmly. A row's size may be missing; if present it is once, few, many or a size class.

CDR3nt: TGTGCCAGCAGCCCTCGGCACTGGGGGGGGCGTGGGCAAGAGACCCAGTACTTC; CDR3aa: CASSPRHWGGRGQETQYF; len: 18; j_gene: TRBJ2-5; v_gene: TRBV13; abundance: many; d_gene: NA
CDR3nt: TGTGCCTGGAGTGTGACAGGGGGACGGTCCTACGAGCAGTACTTC; CDR3aa: CAWSVTGGRSYEQYF; len: 15; j_gene: TRBJ2-7; v_gene: TRBV30; abundance: NA; d_gene: TRBD1
CDR3nt: TGTGCCATCAGTGATGCGGGACAGAGCCGAACCGGGGAGCTGTTTTTT; CDR3aa: CAISDAGQSRTGELFF; len: 16; j_gene: TRBJ2-2; v_gene: TRBV10-3; abundance: NA; d_gene: NA
CDR3nt: TGTGCCAGCAGTGTTAGTCTACAGGGGACGCCCAGGGGGTACTTC; CDR3aa: CASSVSLQGTPRGYF; len: 15; j_gene: TRBJ2-7; v_gene: TRBV28; abundance: many; d_gene: TRBD1
CDR3nt: TGTGCCAGCAGTTACTCGAACCCTACTACCTACGAGCAGTACTTC; CDR3aa: CASSYSNPTTYEQYF; len: 15; j_gene: TRBJ2-7; v_gene: TRBV6-6; abundance: once; d_gene: NA
CDR3nt: TGTGCCAGCAGTTTACAATGGGGGAGAGGGGAGACCCAGTACTTC; CDR3aa: CASSLQWGRGETQYF; len: 15; j_gene: TRBJ2-5; v_gene: TRBV27; abundance: few; d_gene: NA
CDR3nt: TGTGCCAGCAGCGACTCGACAGCCAGCAATCAGCCCCAGCATTTT; CDR3aa: CASSDSTASNQPQHF; len: 15; j_gene: TRBJ1-5; v_gene: TRBV7-2; abundance: many; d_gene: NA
CDR3nt: TGTGCCAGCAGCCAGGGGACTAGCGGAACCCAGTCAGATACGCAGTATTTT; CDR3aa: CASSQGTSGTQSDTQYF; len: 17; j_gene: TRBJ2-3; v_gene: TRBV11-2; abundance: many; d_gene: TRBD2
CDR3nt: TGTGCCAGCAGTTACTCGGGGGGGCGAAGTGGCACAGATACGCAGTATTTT; CDR3aa: CASSYSGGRSGTDTQYF; len: 17; j_gene: TRBJ2-3; v_gene: TRBV6-5; abundance: NA; d_gene: NA
CDR3nt: TGTGCCAGCAGCCAACAAGCGGGAGTTGGCACCGGGGAGCTGTTTTTT; CDR3aa: CASSQQAGVGTGELFF; len: 16; j_gene: TRBJ2-2; v_gene: TRBV7-9; abundance: once; d_gene: TRBD2
CDR3nt: TGTGCCAGCAGCTCCCTTGGGACCCCCGGGACAACCCTTGGCTACACCTTC; CDR3aa: CASSSLGTPGTTLGYTF; len: 17; j_gene: TRBJ1-2; v_gene: TRBV11-2; abundance: few; d_gene: NA
CDR3nt: TGTGCCAGCAGTGACCTTCAGGGGGCGGGAAACACTGAAGCTTTCTTT; CDR3aa: CASSDLQGAGNTEAFF; len: 16; j_gene: TRBJ1-1; v_gene: TRBV6-1; abundance: many; d_gene: TRBD1
CDR3nt: TGTGCCAGCAGCTTGGGACCGATAACCTACGAGCAGTACTTC; CDR3aa: CASSLGPITYEQYF; len: 14; j_gene: TRBJ2-7; v_gene: TRBV5-5; abundance: many; d_gene: NA
CDR3nt: TGTGCCAGCAGCTCTGGACTAGCGGGGGGGCTGGGCGAGCAGTACTTC; CDR3aa: CASSSGLAGGLGEQYF; len: 16; j_gene: TRBJ2-7; v_gene: TRBV7-2; abundance: many; d_gene: TRBD2
CDR3nt: TGTGCCAGCAGTGCGGGCGACGATACGCAGTATTTT; CDR3aa: CASSAGDDTQYF; len: 12; j_gene: TRBJ2-3; v_gene: TRBV11-3; abundance: few; d_gene: NA
CDR3nt: TGTGCCAGCAGCTTATCTAGCCGCAATGAGCAGTTCTTC; CDR3aa: CASSLSSRNEQFF; len: 13; j_gene: TRBJ2-1; v_gene: TRBV7-6; abundance: few; d_gene: NA
CDR3nt: TGTGCCAGCAGCTTGGCCCTAGGACAGGGGATTATGGACACTGAAGCTTTCTTT; CDR3aa: CASSLALGQGIMDTEAFF; len: 18; j_gene: TRBJ1-1; v_gene: TRBV7-2; abundance: many; d_gene: TRBD1
CDR3nt: TGTGCCAGCAGTTTAGGTAGCGGGGGGGCCTTTTTCCAGTTCTTC; CDR3aa: CASSLGSGGAFFQFF; len: 15; j_gene: TRBJ2-1; v_gene: TRBV12-3/TRBV12-4; abundance: many; d_gene: TRBD2
CDR3nt: TGTGCCAGCACCCGAAGTTACGGGAGTACAGATACGCAGTATTTT; CDR3aa: CASTRSYGSTDTQYF; len: 15; j_gene: TRBJ2-3; v_gene: TRBV27; abundance: many; d_gene: NA
CDR3nt: TGTGCCAGTAGTATAGACCGGTCCCCAAAGACAGGGGGCTACGAGCAGTACTTC; CDR3aa: CASSIDRSPKTGGYEQYF; len: 18; j_gene: TRBJ2-7; v_gene: TRBV19; abundance: NA; d_gene: TRBD1
CDR3nt: TGTGCCAGTAGTATTGACGGGACAGGGGCACTCGATGATGAAAAACTGTTTTTT; CDR3aa: CASSIDGTGALDDEKLFF; len: 18; j_gene: TRBJ1-4; v_gene: TRBV19; abundance: few; d_gene: TRBD1
CDR3nt: TGTGCCTGGAAAGCGGGACACTCCCTAACGGGTGAGCAGTTCTTC; CDR3aa: CAWKAGHSLTGEQFF; len: 15; j_gene: TRBJ2-1; v_gene: TRBV30; abundance: NA; d_gene: NA
CDR3nt: TGTGCCATCGGGGACAGGGGAGCTAATGAAAAACTGTTTTTT; CDR3aa: CAIGDRGANEKLFF; len: 14; j_gene: TRBJ1-4; v_gene: TRBV10-3; abundance: few; d_gene: TRBD1
CDR3nt: TGCAGCTCCTCTAGCGGGAGTCACGAGCAGTACTTC; CDR3aa: CSSSSGSHEQYF; len: 12; j_gene: TRBJ2-7; v_gene: TRBV29-1; abundance: many; d_gene: TRBD2
CDR3nt: TGTGCCAGTAGTAAAGATTACAGCTCTGGAAACACCATATATTTT; CDR3aa: CASSKDYSSGNTIYF; len: 15; j_gene: TRBJ1-3; v_gene: TRBV19; abundance: few; d_gene: NA
CDR3nt: TGCGCCAGCAGCCAAGAGACAGGGGGCTCCTACAATGAGCAGTTCTTC; CDR3aa: CASSQETGGSYNEQFF; len: 16; j_gene: TRBJ2-1; v_gene: TRBV4-3; abundance: NA; d_gene: TRBD1
CDR3nt: TGCAGCGTCACAGGGGACTATGGCTACACCTTC; CDR3aa: CSVTGDYGYTF; len: 11; j_gene: TRBJ1-2; v_gene: TRBV29-1; abundance: NA; d_gene: TRBD1
CDR3nt: TGTGCCAGCAGTTTGGGGGGAGCGAACACTGAAGCTTTCTTT; CDR3aa: CASSLGGANTEAFF; len: 14; j_gene: TRBJ1-1; v_gene: TRBV28; abundance: few; d_gene: NA
CDR3nt: TGTGCCAGCAGCCAAGTGATCCCAGCGGAGACCCAGTACTTC; CDR3aa: CASSQVIPAETQYF; len: 14; j_gene: TRBJ2-5; v_gene: TRBV3-1; abundance: NA; d_gene: NA
CDR3nt: TGCAGTGCTAGGGACCAGACAGGCCCGCGTTATGGCTACACCTTC; CDR3aa: CSARDQTGPRYGYTF; len: 15; j_gene: TRBJ1-2; v_gene: TRBV20-1; abundance: NA; d_gene: NA
CDR3nt: TGTGCCAGCAGTTTATTTTCGCCCTACGAGCAGTACTTC; CDR3aa: CASSLFSPYEQYF; len: 13; j_gene: TRBJ2-7; v_gene: TRBV12-3/TRBV12-4; abundance: NA; d_gene: NA
CDR3nt: TGTGCCAGCAGCTCAACGCAAAGGGCCACCTACGAGCAGTACTTC; CDR3aa: CASSSTQRATYEQYF; len: 15; j_gene: TRBJ2-7; v_gene: TRBV6-1; abundance: many; d_gene: NA
CDR3nt: TGCGCCAGCAGCCCCCAGGGTTGGGGACCCGCCGCCGAGCAGTACTTC; CDR3aa: CASSPQGWGPAAEQYF; len: 16; j_gene: TRBJ2-7; v_gene: TRBV5-1; abundance: many; d_gene: NA
CDR3nt: TGTGCCAGCCTTACAGGGCCCTCTGGAAACACCATATATTTT; CDR3aa: CASLTGPSGNTIYF; len: 14; j_gene: TRBJ1-3; v_gene: TRBV7-2; abundance: many; d_gene: NA
CDR3nt: TGTGCCAGCAGTTATCGTGAGGCCACTGAAGCTTTCTTT; CDR3aa: CASSYREATEAFF; len: 13; j_gene: TRBJ1-1; v_gene: TRBV11-3; abundance: NA; d_gene: NA